These T cell receptor beta chains were read from a single sample in a study of T-cell reconstitution after alpha-beta-depleted transplantation in children. TCRdb called the PCR reads again in MiXCR, with one record for every CDR3 protein. The sample shows 350,000 to 500,000 distinct CDR3 sequences, around two fifths of them seen only once. The sample in question was PBMCs, obtained before TCRalphabeta/CD19-depleted stem cell transplant. All receptors derive from a girl aged 2 to 10 with aplastic anemia, due to receive a stem cell transplant. Both conserved end residues are part of each CDR3. The D gene is left open where the match is weak. Rows give clone size only sometimes, using once, few, many, or a class for an expanded clone.

TRBJ2-7	few	TRBV6-1	.	CASSQQGQRQYF	TGTGCCAGCAGCCAACAGGGCCAGAGGCAGTACTTC
TRBJ1-2	few	TRBV4-1	.	CASSQEGRWNYGYTF	TGCGCCAGCAGCCAAGAGGGACGATGGAACTATGGCTACACCTTC
TRBJ2-7	few	TRBV20-1	.	CSARDLAGRSPYEQYF	TGCAGTGCTAGAGATTTGGCGGGAAGATCCCCCTACGAGCAGTACTTC
TRBJ2-3	.	TRBV6-5	.	CASSYQGPDTQYF	TGTGCCAGCAGTTACCAGGGCCCAGATACGCAGTATTTT
TRBJ2-7	once	TRBV5-1	.	CASGTVPGEQYF	TGCGCCAGCGGGACTGTCCCTGGGGAGCAGTACTTC
TRBJ1-1	many	TRBV9	.	CASSVRALDSEAFF	TGTGCCAGCAGCGTAAGGGCCCTTGACAGTGAAGCTTTCTTT
TRBJ2-1	many	TRBV5-4	.	CASSLRRLASYNEQFF	TGTGCCAGCAGCTTGAGGCGGCTAGCGTCCTACAATGAGCAGTTCTTC
TRBJ2-7	once	TRBV29-1	.	CSVGALSYEQYF	TGCAGCGTTGGGGCCCTCTCCTACGAGCAGTACTTC
TRBJ2-7	.	TRBV7-2	TRBD2	CASSLSGGGPSYEQYF	TGTGCCAGCAGCTTAAGTGGGGGAGGGCCTAGTTACGAGCAGTACTTC
TRBJ2-3	.	TRBV12-3/TRBV12-4	.	CASSSPDSLGYF	TGTGCCAGCAGTTCCCCGGACAGTCTCGGGTATTTT
TRBJ2-2	.	TRBV29-1	.	CSAGDTGELFF	TGCAGCGCTGGGGACACCGGGGAGCTGTTTTTT
TRBJ2-1	.	TRBV12-3/TRBV12-4	TRBD2	CASSLSGRALDEQFF	TGTGCCAGCAGTTTAAGCGGGAGGGCCCTCGATGAGCAGTTCTTC
TRBJ2-3	few	TRBV7-2	.	CASSLSSGTDTQYF	TGTGCCAGCAGCTTATCTAGCGGCACAGATACGCAGTATTTT
TRBJ2-7	many	TRBV20-1	TRBD1	CSARDELKGQGTYEQYF	TGCAGTGCTAGAGATGAATTGAAAGGACAGGGAACCTACGAGCAGTACTTC
TRBJ2-3	many	TRBV20-1	.	CSASGAGSTDTQYF	TGCAGTGCGTCGGGGGCGGGAAGCACAGATACGCAGTATTTT
TRBJ2-1	.	TRBV29-1	.	CSVGEQFF	TGCAGCGTGGGAGAGCAGTTCTTC
TRBJ1-4	once	TRBV10-3	.	CALIEALYKTDNEKLFF	TGTGCCCTCATTGAGGCCCTTTATAAAACCGATAATGAAAAACTGTTTTTT
TRBJ1-2	many	TRBV4-3	.	CASSLEWGTDGYTF	TGCGCCAGCAGCCTAGAGTGGGGGACCGATGGCTACACCTTC
TRBJ2-7	many	TRBV20-1	.	CSAPRGESSYEQYF	TGCAGTGCTCCTCGAGGAGAGTCCTCCTACGAGCAGTACTTC
TRBJ2-1	.	TRBV24-1	TRBD2	CATSETGTSGYNEQFF	TGTGCCACCAGTGAAACCGGGACTAGCGGTTACAATGAGCAGTTCTTC
TRBJ2-5	.	TRBV20-1	.	CSASDYPQETQYF	TGCAGTGCTTCTGACTACCCCCAAGAGACCCAGTACTTC
TRBJ2-5	many	TRBV12-3/TRBV12-4	.	CASSPRDTDGTQYF	TGTGCCAGCAGCCCCCGGGACACCGACGGGACCCAGTACTTC
TRBJ2-2	.	TRBV9	TRBD2	CASSTQLAVANTGELFF	TGTGCCAGCAGCACACAACTAGCGGTCGCGAACACCGGGGAGCTGTTTTTT
TRBJ2-5	few	TRBV20-1	TRBD1	CSARDPTGFQETQYF	TGCAGTGCTAGAGACCCGACAGGGTTCCAAGAGACCCAGTACTTC
TRBJ2-1	.	TRBV20-1	.	CSASRLINEQFF	TGCAGTGCTAGTCGGCTCATCAATGAGCAGTTCTTC
TRBJ2-1	.	TRBV20-1	.	CSARVPTGVYNEQFF	TGCAGTGCTAGAGTCCCAACCGGGGTTTACAATGAGCAGTTCTTC
TRBJ2-1	.	TRBV24-1	TRBD2	CATSAATRDYPDAFYNEQFF	TGTGCCACCAGTGCCGCCACCCGGGACTATCCCGATGCTTTCTACAATGAGCAGTTCTTC
TRBJ2-3	.	TRBV4-3	TRBD2	CASSPEVAGEVANTQYF	TGCGCCAGCAGCCCAGAGGTAGCGGGAGAAGTGGCAAATACGCAGTATTTT
TRBJ1-3	.	TRBV12-3/TRBV12-4	.	CASSFSSLAKGNTIYF	TGTGCCAGCAGTTTTTCCTCCCTAGCGAAAGGAAACACCATATATTTT
TRBJ2-3	many	TRBV20-1	TRBD2	CSARDISGSDTQYF	TGCAGTGCTAGAGATATTAGCGGGAGTGATACGCAGTATTTT
TRBJ2-1	.	TRBV10-2	TRBD1	CASNHRGLYNEQFF	TGCGCCAGCAATCACAGGGGGCTCTACAATGAGCAGTTCTTC
TRBJ1-1	few	TRBV7-3	TRBD1	CASSSDRDTEAFF	TGTGCCAGCAGCTCTGACAGGGACACTGAAGCTTTCTTT
TRBJ1-1	many	TRBV20-1	.	CSARDRNRHGVAFF	TGCAGTGCTAGAGACCGCAACAGGCACGGGGTCGCTTTCTTT
TRBJ1-1	.	TRBV12-3/TRBV12-4	.	CASSHIRAPGQAFF	TGTGCCAGCAGTCATATCCGGGCCCCAGGGCAGGCTTTCTTT
TRBJ1-3	.	TRBV18	.	CASSPGASGNTIYF	TGTGCCAGCTCACCAGGGGCCTCTGGAAACACCATATATTTT
TRBJ2-7	.	TRBV10-3	.	CAISESIGDLGQYF	TGTGCCATCAGTGAGTCGATTGGCGACCTGGGGCAGTACTTC
TRBJ2-3	.	TRBV6-1	TRBD2	CASRRGLAGGTDTQYF	TGTGCCAGCAGGAGGGGACTAGCGGGAGGCACAGATACGCAGTATTTT
TRBJ2-5	.	TRBV20-1	TRBD1	CSARDTTGPQGETQYF	TGCAGTGCTAGAGATACGACAGGGCCGCAGGGAGAGACCCAGTACTTC
TRBJ2-3	.	TRBV6-4	TRBD1	CASSEGTGHTDTQYF	TGTGCCAGCAGTGAAGGGACAGGGCACACAGATACGCAGTATTTT
TRBJ2-7	few	TRBV2	TRBD2	CASTLGLAGGYEQYF	TGTGCCAGCACTCTCGGACTAGCGGGCGGATACGAGCAGTACTTC
TRBJ2-7	.	TRBV20-1	TRBD2	CSARDPGGRGSSYEQYF	TGCAGTGCTAGAGACCCGGGGGGAAGGGGAAGTAGCTACGAGCAGTACTTC
TRBJ1-1	many	TRBV20-1	.	CSATGYKAEAFF	TGCAGTGCTACAGGGTATAAGGCTGAAGCTTTCTTT
TRBJ2-7	.	TRBV28	TRBD1	CASSSNRGSYEQYF	TGTGCCAGCAGTTCGAACAGGGGATCCTACGAGCAGTACTTC
TRBJ1-2	many	TRBV20-1	.	CSAPELGGNYGYTF	TGCAGTGCTCCGGAGTTAGGGGGTAACTATGGCTACACCTTC
TRBJ2-7	.	TRBV6-5	TRBD2	CASSYSGTSGLQHYF	TGTGCCAGCAGTTACTCCGGGACTAGCGGACTCCAGCATTACTTC
TRBJ2-7	.	TRBV18	.	CASSPGSGEQYF	TGTGCCAGCTCACCAGGGTCGGGCGAGCAGTACTTC
TRBJ2-2	many	TRBV5-1	.	CASKPASKNTGELFF	TGCGCCAGCAAACCAGCGAGCAAAAACACCGGGGAGCTGTTTTTT
TRBJ2-1	.	TRBV12-3/TRBV12-4	TRBD1	CASTPGTGGPMDEQFF	TGTGCCAGCACCCCCGGGACAGGGGGCCCCATGGATGAGCAGTTCTTC
TRBJ2-1	.	TRBV5-1	TRBD2	CASSHGTSVDEQFF	TGCGCCAGCAGCCACGGGACTAGCGTCGATGAGCAGTTCTTC
TRBJ1-5	few	TRBV28	.	CASSSPIWPYGPKNQPQHF	TGTGCCAGCAGTTCCCCAATATGGCCCTACGGCCCCAAAAATCAGCCCCAGCATTTT
TRBJ2-3	.	TRBV29-1	.	CSVEGHQRRNTQYF	TGCAGCGTTGAAGGACACCAACGTCGGAATACGCAGTATTTT
TRBJ2-7	.	TRBV28	.	CASSPRWGATYEQYF	TGTGCCAGCAGTCCCCGGTGGGGGGCCACGTACGAGCAGTACTTC